This T cell receptor (beta chain) was sequenced during a study of early T cells in non-severe SARS-CoV-2 infection. This clonotype was seen a few times. Researchers tagged individual cDNA molecules with unique molecular identifiers. One entry per CDR3 protein results from TCRdb running MiXCR on the 5' RACE reads. The profile shows roughly 58,000 distinct CDR3 sequences, 9.5% to 13% of them singletons. The CDR3 is made up of 13 amino acids. The clonotype originates from an adult who was a healthcare worker with PCR-confirmed SARS-CoV-2 infection or an uninfected control (not recorded which). The chain uses TRBV21-1 and TRBJ1-1. TRBV21-1 is a recognized pseudogene. The sequencing sample was made of whole blood. The CDR3 DNA follows: TGTGCCAGCAGCATTATCCTGAACACTGAAGCTTTCTTT. Translation: CASSIILNTEAFF.